Listed below are T cell receptor beta chains from one sample, sequenced in a study of shared clonotypes between healthy human individuals. The method was immunoSEQ multiplex PCR; TCRdb's version includes in-frame clones alone and lacks a portion of them. The sample yields 2 million to 2.5 million clones, just over 90% seen once. The sample consisted of naive CD4+ T cells from PBMCs. The receptors were gathered from a young man in good health. Some clones in this sample may be carry-over from other donors' samples. CDR3s include the opening cysteine and the closing phenylalanine or tryptophan. The D gene is left open where the match is weak. The listing skips clone size in some rows; elsewhere it reads once, few, many or a size class.

J gene: TRBJ1-2
V gene: TRBV28
D gene: TRBD1
clone size: -
CDR3 protein: CASRGDRDLYGYTF
CDR3 DNA: TGTGCCAGCAGAGGGGACAGGGACTTATATGGCTACACCTTC

J gene: TRBJ2-1
V gene: TRBV10-1
D gene: TRBD2
clone size: -
CDR3 protein: CASRPLAGGDNEQFF
CDR3 DNA: TGCGCCAGCAGGCCACTAGCGGGAGGGGATAATGAGCAGTTCTTC

J gene: TRBJ1-2
V gene: TRBV18
D gene: -
clone size: -
CDR3 protein: CASSRPGINGYTF
CDR3 DNA: TGTGCCAGCTCACGACCGGGGATAAATGGCTACACCTTC

J gene: TRBJ2-7
V gene: TRBV27
D gene: -
clone size: -
CDR3 protein: CASSLSTGHSYEQYF
CDR3 DNA: TGTGCCAGCAGTTTATCGACTGGTCACTCCTACGAGCAGTACTTC

J gene: TRBJ2-1
V gene: TRBV7-2
D gene: -
clone size: -
CDR3 protein: CASSLRTPFQDNEQFF
CDR3 DNA: TGTGCCAGCAGCTTAAGAACCCCTTTTCAGGACAATGAGCAGTTCTTC

J gene: TRBJ2-5
V gene: TRBV5-1
D gene: -
clone size: -
CDR3 protein: CASSLPGRRRETQYF
CDR3 DNA: TGCGCCAGCAGCTTGCCGGGGAGGCGGCGAGAGACCCAGTACTTC

J gene: TRBJ2-7
V gene: TRBV7-2
D gene: -
clone size: -
CDR3 protein: CASSWTSSSYEQYF
CDR3 DNA: TGTGCCAGCAGCTGGACCTCAAGCTCCTACGAGCAGTACTTC

J gene: TRBJ1-1
V gene: TRBV7-9
D gene: -
clone size: once
CDR3 protein: CASSLHVPGIGNTEAFF
CDR3 DNA: TGTGCCAGCAGCTTACATGTTCCAGGGATTGGTAACACTGAAGCTTTCTTT

J gene: TRBJ2-7
V gene: TRBV5-1
D gene: -
clone size: -
CDR3 protein: CASSPEGRAHEQYF
CDR3 DNA: TGCGCCAGCAGCCCGGAGGGCAGGGCCCACGAGCAGTACTTC

J gene: TRBJ1-1
V gene: TRBV28
D gene: TRBD1
clone size: -
CDR3 protein: CASSSPWTGGTFLPRGTEAFF
CDR3 DNA: TGTGCCAGCAGTTCCCCGTGGACAGGGGGCACGTTTCTCCCTCGGGGCACTGAAGCTTTCTTT

J gene: TRBJ2-1
V gene: TRBV4-3
D gene: TRBD2
clone size: -
CDR3 protein: CASSQDRMAGGIGRFF
CDR3 DNA: TGCGCCAGCAGCCAAGATCGAATGGCGGGAGGGATCGGGAGGTTCTTC

J gene: TRBJ2-1
V gene: TRBV5-8
D gene: -
clone size: -
CDR3 protein: CASKGRDPPLPEQFF
CDR3 DNA: TGTGCCAGCAAAGGCCGGGACCCACCCCTTCCTGAGCAGTTCTTC

J gene: TRBJ1-1
V gene: TRBV2
D gene: -
clone size: -
CDR3 protein: CASTSGEGTEAFF
CDR3 DNA: TGTGCCAGCACTTCAGGGGAGGGCACTGAAGCTTTCTTT

J gene: TRBJ2-7
V gene: TRBV20-1
D gene: -
clone size: -
CDR3 protein: CSATGNYEQYF
CDR3 DNA: TGCAGTGCTACAGGGAACTACGAGCAGTACTTC